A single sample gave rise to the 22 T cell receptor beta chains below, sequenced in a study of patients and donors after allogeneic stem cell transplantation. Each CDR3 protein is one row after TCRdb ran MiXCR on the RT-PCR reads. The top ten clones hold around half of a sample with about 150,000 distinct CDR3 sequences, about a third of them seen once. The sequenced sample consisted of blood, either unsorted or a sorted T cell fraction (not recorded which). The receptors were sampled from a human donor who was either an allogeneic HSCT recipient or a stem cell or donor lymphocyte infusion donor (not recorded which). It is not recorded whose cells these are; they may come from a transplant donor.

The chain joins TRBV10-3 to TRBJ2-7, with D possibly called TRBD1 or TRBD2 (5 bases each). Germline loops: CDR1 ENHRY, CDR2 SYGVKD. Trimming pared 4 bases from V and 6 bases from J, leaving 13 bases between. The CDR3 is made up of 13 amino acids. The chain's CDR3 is CAISVDWGIEQYV. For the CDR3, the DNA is TGTGCCATCAGTGTAGACTGGGGGATCGAGCAGTACGTC.

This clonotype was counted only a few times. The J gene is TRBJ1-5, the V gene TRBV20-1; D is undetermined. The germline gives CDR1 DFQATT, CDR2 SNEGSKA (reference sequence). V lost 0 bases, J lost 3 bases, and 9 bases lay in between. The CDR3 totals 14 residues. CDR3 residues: CSARDQGPNQPQHF. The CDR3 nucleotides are TGCAGTGCTAGAGACCAAGGGCCCAATCAGCCCCAGCATTTT.

The CDR3 is CASRRQGDEQFF. The CDR3 DNA sequence: TGTGCCAGCAGGCGACAGGGGGATGAGCAGTTCTTC. This chain connects TRBV12-3 or TRBV12-4 to TRBJ2-1; 9 nucleotides agree with TRBD1. V dropped 6 bases and J dropped 8; count of bases not matched to a gene: 2. This CDR3 contains 12 residues.

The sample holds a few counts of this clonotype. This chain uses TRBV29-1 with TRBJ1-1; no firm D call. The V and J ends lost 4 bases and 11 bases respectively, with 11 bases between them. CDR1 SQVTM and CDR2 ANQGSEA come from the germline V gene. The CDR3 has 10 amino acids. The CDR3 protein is CSVVVGRAFF. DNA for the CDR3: TGCAGCGTTGTGGTAGGGAGGGCTTTCTTT.

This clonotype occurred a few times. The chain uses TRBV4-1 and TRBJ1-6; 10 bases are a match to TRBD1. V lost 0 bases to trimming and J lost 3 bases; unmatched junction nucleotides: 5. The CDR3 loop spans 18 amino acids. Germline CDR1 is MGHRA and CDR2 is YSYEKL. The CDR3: CASSQERTGGVYNSPLHF. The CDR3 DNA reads TGCGCCAGCAGCCAAGAAAGGACAGGGGGAGTCTATAATTCACCCCTCCACTTT.

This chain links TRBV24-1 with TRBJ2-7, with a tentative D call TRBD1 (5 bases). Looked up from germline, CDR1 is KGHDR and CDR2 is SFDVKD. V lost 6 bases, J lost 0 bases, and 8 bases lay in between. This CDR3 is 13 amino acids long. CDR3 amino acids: CATSPTDSYEQYF. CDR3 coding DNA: TGTGCCACCAGTCCGACAGACTCCTACGAGCAGTACTTC.

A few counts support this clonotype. Here the CDR3 DNA reads TGTGCCAGCAGTTTAGAGACAGGGGGCGGCAATCAGCCCCAGCATTTT. This translates into CASSLETGGGNQPQHF. The chain has TRBV12-3 or TRBV12-4 and TRBJ1-5; TRBD1 matches 10 bases. V dropped 1 base and J dropped 2; count of bases not matched to a gene: 2. The CDR3 covers 16 residues.

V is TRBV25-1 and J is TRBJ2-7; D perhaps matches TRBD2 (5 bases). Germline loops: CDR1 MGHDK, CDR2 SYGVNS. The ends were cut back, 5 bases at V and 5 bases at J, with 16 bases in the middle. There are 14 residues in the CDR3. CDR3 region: CASSSLATEDEQYF. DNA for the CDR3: TGTGCCAGCAGTAGTTTGGCGACGGAGGACGAGCAGTACTTC.

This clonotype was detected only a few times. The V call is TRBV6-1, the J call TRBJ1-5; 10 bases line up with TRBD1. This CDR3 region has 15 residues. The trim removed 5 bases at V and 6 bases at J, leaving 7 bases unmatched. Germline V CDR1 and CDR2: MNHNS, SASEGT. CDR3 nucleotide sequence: TGTGCCAGCAGTAGGGACAGGGGAGTCGGTCAGCCCCAGCATTTT. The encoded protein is CASSRDRGVGQPQHF.

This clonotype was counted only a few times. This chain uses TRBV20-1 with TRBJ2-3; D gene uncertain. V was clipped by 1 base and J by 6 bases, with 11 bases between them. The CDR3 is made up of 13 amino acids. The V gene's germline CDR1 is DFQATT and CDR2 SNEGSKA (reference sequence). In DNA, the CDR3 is TGCAGTGCTAGAGGGCTCGGAAAGGATACGCAGTATTTT. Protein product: CSARGLGKDTQYF.

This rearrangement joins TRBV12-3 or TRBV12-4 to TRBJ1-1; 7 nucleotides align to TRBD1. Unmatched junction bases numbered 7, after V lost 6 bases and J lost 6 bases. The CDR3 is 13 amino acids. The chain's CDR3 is CASSPQGVSEAFF. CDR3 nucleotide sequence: TGTGCCAGCAGCCCTCAGGGGGTCTCTGAAGCTTTCTTT.

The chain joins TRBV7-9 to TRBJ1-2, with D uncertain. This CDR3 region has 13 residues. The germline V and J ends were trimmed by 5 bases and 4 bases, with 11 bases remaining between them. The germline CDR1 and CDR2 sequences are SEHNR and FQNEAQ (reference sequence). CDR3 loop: CASSQRQTYGYTF. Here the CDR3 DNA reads TGTGCCAGCAGCCAAAGACAAACCTATGGCTACACCTTC.

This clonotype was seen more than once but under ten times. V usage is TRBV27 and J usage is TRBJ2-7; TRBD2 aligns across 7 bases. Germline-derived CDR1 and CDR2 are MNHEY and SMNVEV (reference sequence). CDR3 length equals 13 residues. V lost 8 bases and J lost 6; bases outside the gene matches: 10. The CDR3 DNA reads TGTGCCAGCCAGCCGGCGGGGGTAAGCGAGCAGTACTTC. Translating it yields CASQPAGVSEQYF.

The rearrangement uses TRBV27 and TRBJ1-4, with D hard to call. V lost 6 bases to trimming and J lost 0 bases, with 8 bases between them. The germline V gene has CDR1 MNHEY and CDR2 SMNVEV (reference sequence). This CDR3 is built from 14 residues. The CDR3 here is CASRLIATNEKLFF. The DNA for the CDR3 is TGTGCCAGCAGGCTGATTGCAACTAATGAAAAACTGTTTTTT. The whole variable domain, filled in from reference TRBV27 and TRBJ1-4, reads EAQVTQNPRYLITVTGKKLTVTCSQNMNHEYMSWYRQDPGLGLRQIYYSMNVEVTDKGDVPEGYKVSRKEKRNFPLILESPSPNQTSLYFCASRLIATNEKLFFGSGTQLSVL.

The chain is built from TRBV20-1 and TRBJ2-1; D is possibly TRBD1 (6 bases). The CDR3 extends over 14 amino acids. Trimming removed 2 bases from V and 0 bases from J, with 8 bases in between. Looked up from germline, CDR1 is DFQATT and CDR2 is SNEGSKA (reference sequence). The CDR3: CSARQGHSYNEQFF. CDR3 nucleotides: TGCAGTGCTAGACAGGGGCACTCCTACAATGAGCAGTTCTTC.

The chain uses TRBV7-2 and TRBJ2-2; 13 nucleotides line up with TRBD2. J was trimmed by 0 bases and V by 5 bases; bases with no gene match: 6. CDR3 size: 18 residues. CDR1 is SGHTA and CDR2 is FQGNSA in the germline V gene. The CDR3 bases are TGTGCCAGCAGCACTCGACTAGCGGGGGGAACGAACACCGGGGAGCTGTTTTTT. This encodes CASSTRLAGGTNTGELFF.

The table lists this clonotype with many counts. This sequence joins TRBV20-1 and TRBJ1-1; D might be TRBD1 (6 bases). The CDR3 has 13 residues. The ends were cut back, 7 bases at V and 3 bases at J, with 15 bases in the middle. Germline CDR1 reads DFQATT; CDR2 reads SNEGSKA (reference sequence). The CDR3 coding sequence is TGCAGTGTCCTGCGGGACATCGACACTGAAGCTTTCTTT. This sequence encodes CSVLRDIDTEAFF.

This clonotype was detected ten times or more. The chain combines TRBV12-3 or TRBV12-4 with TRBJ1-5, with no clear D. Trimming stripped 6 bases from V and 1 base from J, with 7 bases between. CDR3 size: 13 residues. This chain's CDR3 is CASRSDSNQPQHF. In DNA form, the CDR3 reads TGTGCCAGCAGATCGGACAGCAATCAGCCCCAGCATTTT.

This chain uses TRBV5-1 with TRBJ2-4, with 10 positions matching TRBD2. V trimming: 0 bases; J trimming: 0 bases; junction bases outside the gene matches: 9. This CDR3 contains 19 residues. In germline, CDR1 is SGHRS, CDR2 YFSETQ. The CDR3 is CASSLVSSGGLQAKNIQYF. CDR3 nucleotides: TGCGCCAGCAGCTTGGTGTCTAGCGGGGGCCTTCAAGCCAAAAACATTCAGTACTTC.

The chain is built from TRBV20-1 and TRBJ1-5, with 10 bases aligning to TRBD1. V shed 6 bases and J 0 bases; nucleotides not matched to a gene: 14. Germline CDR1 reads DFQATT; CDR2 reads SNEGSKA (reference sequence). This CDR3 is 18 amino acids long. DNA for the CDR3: TGCAGTGCCAAAAGAGAACCGGGACAGGGGATTAGCAATCAGCCCCAGCATTTT. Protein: CSAKREPGQGISNQPQHF.

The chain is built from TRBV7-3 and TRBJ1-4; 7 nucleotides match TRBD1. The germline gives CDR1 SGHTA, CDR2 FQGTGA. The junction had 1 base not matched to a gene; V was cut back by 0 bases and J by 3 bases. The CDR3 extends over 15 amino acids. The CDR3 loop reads CASSLTGGANEKLFF. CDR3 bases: TGTGCCAGCAGCTTAACAGGGGGCGCTAATGAAAAACTGTTTTTT.

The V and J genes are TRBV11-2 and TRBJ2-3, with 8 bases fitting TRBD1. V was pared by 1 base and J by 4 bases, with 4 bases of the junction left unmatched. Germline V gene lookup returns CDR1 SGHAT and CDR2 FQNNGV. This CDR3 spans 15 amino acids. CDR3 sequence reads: CASSLGHRGADTQYF. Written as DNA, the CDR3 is TGTGCCAGCAGCTTAGGGCACAGGGGGGCAGATACGCAGTATTTT.